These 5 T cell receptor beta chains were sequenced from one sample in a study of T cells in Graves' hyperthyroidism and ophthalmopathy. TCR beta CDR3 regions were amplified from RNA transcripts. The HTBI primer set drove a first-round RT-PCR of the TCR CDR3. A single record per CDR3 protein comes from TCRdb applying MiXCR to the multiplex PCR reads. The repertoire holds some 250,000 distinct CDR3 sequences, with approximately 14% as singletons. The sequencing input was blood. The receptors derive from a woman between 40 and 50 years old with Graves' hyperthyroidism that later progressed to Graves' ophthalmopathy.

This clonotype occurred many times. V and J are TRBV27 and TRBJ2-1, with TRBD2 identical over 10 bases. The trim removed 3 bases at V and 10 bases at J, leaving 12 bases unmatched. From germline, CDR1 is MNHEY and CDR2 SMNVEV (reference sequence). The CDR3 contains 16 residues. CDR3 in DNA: TGTGCCAGCAGTTTTAGGCGACTAGCGGGTCATGGGGAGCAGTTCTTC. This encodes CASSFRRLAGHGEQFF.

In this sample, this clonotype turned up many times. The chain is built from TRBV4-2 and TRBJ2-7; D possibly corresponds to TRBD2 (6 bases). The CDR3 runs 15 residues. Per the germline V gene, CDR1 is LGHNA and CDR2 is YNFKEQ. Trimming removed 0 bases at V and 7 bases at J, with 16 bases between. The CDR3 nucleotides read TGTGCCAGCAGCCAAGACGTCGCGGGATATACGGAGCAGTACTTC. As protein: CASSQDVAGYTEQYF.

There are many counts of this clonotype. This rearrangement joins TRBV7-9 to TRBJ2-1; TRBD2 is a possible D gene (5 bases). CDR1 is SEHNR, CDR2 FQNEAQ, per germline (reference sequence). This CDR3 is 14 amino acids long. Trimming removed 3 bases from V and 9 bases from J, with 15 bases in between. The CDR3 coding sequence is TGTGCCAGCAGCTTCCTGGCGGACTGGGGTGAGCAGTTCTTC. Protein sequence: CASSFLADWGEQFF.

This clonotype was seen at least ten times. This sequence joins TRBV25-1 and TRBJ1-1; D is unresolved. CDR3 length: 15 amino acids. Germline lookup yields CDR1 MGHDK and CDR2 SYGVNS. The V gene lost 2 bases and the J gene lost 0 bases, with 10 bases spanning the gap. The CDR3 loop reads CASSEVGEMNTEAFF. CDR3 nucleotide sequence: TGTGCCAGCAGTGAAGTCGGGGAAATGAACACTGAAGCTTTCTTT.

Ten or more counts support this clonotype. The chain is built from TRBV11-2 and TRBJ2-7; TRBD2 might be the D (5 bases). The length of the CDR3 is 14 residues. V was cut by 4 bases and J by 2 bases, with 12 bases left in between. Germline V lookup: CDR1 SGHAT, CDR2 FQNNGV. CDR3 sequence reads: CASSSSLGAYEQYF. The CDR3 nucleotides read TGTGCCAGCAGCTCCTCACTAGGTGCCTACGAGCAGTACTTC.